The 22 T cell receptor beta chains below come from one sample, sequenced in a study of Graves' ophthalmopathy and Graves' hyperthyroidism. The study amplified TCR beta CDR3 regions using RNA transcripts. Second-round multiplex PCR came after a first-round RT-PCR that employed HTBI primers. TCRdb recomputed calls from the multiplex PCR reads with MiXCR, one row per CDR3 protein. This table holds under 250,000 distinct CDR3 sequences, 20% to 25% found once. The sequenced sample consisted of peripheral blood. These receptors came from a woman between 45 and 60 years old with Graves' ophthalmopathy.

This sequence joins TRBV5-1 and TRBJ2-5; D might be TRBD2 (6 bases). With 4 bases removed from V and 5 bases from J, the gap between germline ends came to 12 bases. The CDR3 is 13 amino acids. Germline CDR1 is SGHRS and CDR2 is YFSETQ. In DNA, the CDR3 is TGCGCCAGCAGCCCCGGGAGTTGGGAGACCCAGTACTTC. This translates into CASSPGSWETQYF. The full variable domain, rest sourced from reference TRBV5-1 and TRBJ2-5, is KAGVTQTPRYLIKTRGQQVTLSCSPISGHRSVSWYQQTPGQGLQFLFEYFSETQRNKGNFPGRFSGRQFSNSRSEMNVSTLELGDSALYLCASSPGSWETQYFGPGTRLLVL.

The CDR3 here is CASSTYRDTTYEQYF. DNA of the CDR3: TGTGCCAGCAGCACCTACCGGGACACAACCTACGAGCAGTACTTC. The chain has TRBV27 and TRBJ2-7; a weak D match, TRBD1 (6 bases). The CDR3 runs 15 residues. The germline V gene has CDR1 MNHEY and CDR2 SMNVEV (reference sequence). Trimming removed 6 bases at V and 2 bases at J, with 17 bases between.

In this sample, this clonotype turned up many times. This chain uses TRBV2 with TRBJ2-7; D is unclear. V shed 7 bases and J shed 0 bases, with 10 bases lying between them. In germline, CDR1 is SNHLY, CDR2 FYNNEI. The CDR3 loop spans 13 amino acids. CDR3: CASTEQNSYEQYF. CDR3 sequence (DNA): TGTGCCAGCACCGAACAGAACTCCTACGAGCAGTACTTC.

There are many counts of this clonotype. This chain connects TRBV10-3 to TRBJ1-1; D possibly corresponds to TRBD1 (5 bases). V was shortened by 10 bases and J by 5 bases, with 17 bases between the two germline ends. This CDR3 has 13 residues. In germline, CDR1 is ENHRY, CDR2 SYGVKD. CDR3 sequence (DNA): TGTGCCACCCTACCTGACAGATGGACTGAAGCTTTCTTT. This gives the protein CATLPDRWTEAFF.

This clonotype was recorded at least ten times. The chain employs TRBV7-2 and TRBJ2-5; TRBD2 agrees at 7 bases. Trimming at V came to 1 base and at J to 2 bases, leaving 10 bases not matched to a gene. CDR1 and CDR2 from the germline V gene are SGHTA and FQGNSA. The CDR3 has 17 amino acids. CDR3 DNA sequence: TGTGCCAGCAGCTTAGGAGCGGCTAGCGGAGTACAAGAGACCCAGTACTTC. Translating gives CASSLGAASGVQETQYF.

This clonotype was seen at least ten times. The V and J genes are TRBV5-6 and TRBJ2-7, with TRBD2 as a possible D gene (6 bases). Germline CDR1 SGHDT, CDR2 YYEEEE. V was shortened by 1 base and J by 4 bases, with 12 bases between the two germline ends. The CDR3 runs to 14 residues. The CDR3 here is CASSLTRDSYEQYF. For the CDR3, the DNA is TGTGCCAGCAGCTTGACCCGGGACTCTTACGAGCAGTACTTC.

The chain links TRBV28 to TRBJ1-2; 9 nucleotides line up with TRBD1. CDR3 length: 16 amino acids. V lost 4 bases to trimming and J lost 4 bases; unmatched junction nucleotides: 10. Germline V CDR1 and CDR2: MDHEN, SYDVKM. The CDR3 sequence: CASSSPVRTGAYGYTF. The CDR3 DNA follows: TGTGCCAGCAGTTCCCCCGTGAGGACAGGGGCCTATGGCTACACCTTC.

This clonotype showed up many times. The V call is TRBV14, the J call TRBJ2-5, with 9 bases that match TRBD2. V trimming: 2 bases; J trimming: 0 bases; junction bases outside the gene matches: 10. The CDR3 totals 18 residues. Germline V gene data show CDR1 as SGHDN and CDR2 as FVKESK. The CDR3 sequence is CASSQRGGDSSYQETQYF. CDR3 nucleotide sequence: TGTGCCAGCAGCCAACGCGGGGGGGACAGCTCGTACCAAGAGACCCAGTACTTC.

The chain couples TRBV30 to TRBJ2-2, with D tentatively TRBD1 (6 bases). Germline lookup yields CDR1 GTSNPN and CDR2 SVGIG (reference sequence). V dropped 0 bases and J dropped 4 bases, with 9 bases sitting between them. CDR3 size: 14 residues. The DNA for the CDR3 is TGTGCCTGGAGTGTACAGGGCGGCACCGGGGAGCTGTTTTTT. Its translation is CAWSVQGGTGELFF.

This clonotype came up a few times. The rearrangement joins TRBV6-4 to TRBJ2-5; 11 bases map to TRBD1. The germline gives CDR1 MRHNA, CDR2 SNTAGT. This CDR3 is built from 15 residues. Germline trimming cut 5 bases from V and 4 bases from J; bases unmatched to any gene: 6. For the CDR3, the DNA is TGTGCCAGCAGTTTTGGGACAGGGGGTCGAGAGACCCAGTACTTC. Encoded protein: CASSFGTGGRETQYF.

This clonotype has at least ten counts. This chain links TRBV6-2 or TRBV6-3 with TRBJ1-5; TRBD1 aligns across 7 bases. The ends lost 5 bases at V and 11 bases at J; junction bases unmatched: 15. The CDR3 length is 15 residues. CDR1 is MNHEY, CDR2 SVGEGT, per germline. In nucleotides, the CDR3 is TGTGCCAGCAGTGACAGGGTTGGGGGAAATAAGGCCCAGCATTTT. Amino acids: CASSDRVGGNKAQHF.

The chain carries TRBV28 and TRBJ1-1; D is uncertain. Per the germline V gene, CDR1 is MDHEN and CDR2 is SYDVKM. The CDR3 extends over 14 amino acids. V was shortened by 7 bases and J by 1 base, with 13 bases between the two germline ends. The CDR3 loop is CASNTGRGNTEAFF. For the CDR3, the DNA is TGTGCCAGCAATACTGGGCGGGGGAACACTGAAGCTTTCTTT.

This clonotype was picked up many times. The chain joins TRBV6-1 to TRBJ2-7; the match to TRBD2 covers 7 bases. V trimming: 5 bases; J trimming: 2 bases; junction bases outside the gene matches: 6. Germline V gene data show CDR1 as MNHNS and CDR2 as SASEGT. The CDR3 runs to 14 residues. DNA for the CDR3: TGTGCCAGCAGTAATAGCGGGTCTACCTACGAGCAGTACTTC. Protein: CASSNSGSTYEQYF.

As regards this clonotype: A read error may explain this, as a much larger clone is one base away. The chain carries TRBV20-1 and TRBJ2-7, with TRBD2 as a possible D gene (7 bases). The CDR3 is 18 amino acids. V shed 0 bases and J shed 0 bases, with 21 bases lying between them. CDR1 is DFQATT and CDR2 is SNEGSKA in the germline V gene (reference sequence). The CDR3 here is CSARDQGGGLKSSYEQYF. DNA of the CDR3: TGCAGTGCTAGAGATCAGGGCGGGGGCCTAAAGAGCTCCTACGAGCAGTACTTC.

This clonotype has more than one count but fewer than ten. A read error may be the cause here, since a much bigger clone is one base away. The rearrangement links TRBV12-3 or TRBV12-4 to TRBJ1-1; D is unclear. The V end lost 7 bases, the J end lost 6 bases, and 21 bases lay between the germline ends. The CDR3 runs 15 residues. The CDR3 spells CASTKVKGLVAEAFF. DNA of the CDR3: TGTGCCAGCACCAAAGTGAAGGGTTTGGTCGCTGAAGCTTTCTTT.

This clonotype was picked up many times. The chain uses TRBV12-3 or TRBV12-4 and TRBJ2-5, with 8 positions matching TRBD1. The junction had 2 bases not matched to a gene; V was cut back by 4 bases and J by 4 bases. The CDR3 sequence is 13 residues long. This CDR3 reads CASSYQGAETQYF. The CDR3 region has the DNA TGTGCCAGCAGTTACCAGGGGGCAGAGACCCAGTACTTC.

This clonotype was recorded only once. A junction boundary mismatches the germline segment, possibly from a read error. The rearrangement joins TRBV12-3 or TRBV12-4 to TRBJ1-1; the D gene is possibly TRBD1 (6 bases). This CDR3 comprises 14 residues. The CDR3 coding sequence is TGTGCCAGTCTCTTTTTAGGGGGAAACACTGAGGCTTTCTTT. This codes for CASLFLGGNTEAFF.

This rearrangement joins TRBV19 to TRBJ1-3, with TRBD1 identical over 10 bases. Trimming cost V 3 bases and J 0 bases; bases outside gene matches: 8. The CDR3 sequence is 18 residues long. Looked up from germline, CDR1 is LNHDA and CDR2 is SQIVND (reference sequence). CDR3 coding DNA: TGTGCCAGTAGTATGACGGGGACAGGGGCCCTCTCTGGAAACACCATATATTTT. Translation: CASSMTGTGALSGNTIYF.

This clonotype was counted only a few times. The chain links TRBV3-1 to TRBJ2-7, with D possibly matching TRBD2 (5 bases). The CDR3 has 15 amino acids. The germline V gene has CDR1 LGHDT and CDR2 YNNKEL (reference sequence). V was trimmed by 3 bases and J by 2 bases, leaving 14 bases between them. The CDR3 DNA follows: TGTGCCAGCAGCCAGCAGCGGACCACCACCTACGAGCAGTACTTC. Amino acid sequence: CASSQQRTTTYEQYF.

This clonotype was detected many times. The rearrangement uses TRBV11-1 and TRBJ1-1; 8 bases match TRBD1. The CDR3 has 17 residues. V lost 5 bases and J lost 1; bases outside the gene matches: 12. Germline CDR1 is SGHAT and CDR2 is FQDESV (reference sequence). The CDR3 reads CASSQPAGQAQNTEAFF. The CDR3 DNA reads as TGTGCCAGCAGCCAACCCGCGGGACAGGCCCAGAACACTGAAGCTTTCTTT.

This clonotype has ten or more counts. V and J are TRBV9 and TRBJ2-7; 9 nucleotides match TRBD1. CDR1 and CDR2 from the germline V gene are SGDLS and YYNGEE. Losses at the gene ends were 0 bases for V and 4 bases for J; bases not matched to a gene: 5. The CDR3 spans 15 residues. CDR3 amino acids: CASSVEGQGRYEQYF. Written as DNA, the CDR3 is TGTGCCAGCAGCGTAGAGGGACAGGGACGATACGAGCAGTACTTC.

This clonotype was found many times. The V call is TRBV6-1, the J call TRBJ2-7; possibly TRBD1 for D (6 bases). The CDR3 is 14 residues long. The germline V gene has CDR1 MNHNS and CDR2 SASEGT. V lost 6 bases to trimming and J lost 0 bases, with 12 bases between them. Here the CDR3 reads CASRPGQISYEQYF. In DNA, the CDR3 is TGTGCCAGCAGGCCCGGACAGATCTCCTACGAGCAGTACTTC.